The TCR beta chain under discussion was sequenced for a study of shared clonotypes between healthy human individuals (dated by TCRdb to between 2020 and 2021). About the study as a whole: The cohort included a few men and a couple of women between 18 and 49 years of age. Between about 0.8 and 9 billion PBMCs per donor were obtained by leukapheresis. To estimate repertoire size and how much clonotypes are shared between individuals, the study performed deep sequencing of blood TCR repertoires from five healthy adults. Libraries were prepared and TCR repertoires were sequenced by different laboratories using diverse techniques, in order to increase sequencing depth and limit assay-specific biases. For each donor, CD4 naive and CD4 memory were each run on three plates, CD8 naive on two plates, and CD8 memory on one plate. General findings and caveats noted by the study authors: The small number of donors limited the genetic and exposure-history diversity represented. Even with the large sequencing depth, rarefaction of the sorted-subset datasets indicated that sequencing was incomplete. Clonotypes shared by all four sorted-subset donors showed higher generation probabilities than non-shared clonotypes. Estimated clonotype richness was generally larger for naive than for memory subsets. Based on pairwise subsampling, the degree of clonotype sharing among donors was expected to be affected by sequencing depth. Across a handful of donors, approximately 4.9% of naive CD4, more than 3% of naive CD8, approximately 2.5% of memory CD4, and about 0.44% of memory CD8 clonotypes were shared. Sampling was restricted to blood, and TCR repertoires in tissues likely differ from the TCR repertoires found in blood.

The cysteine opens and the phenylalanine closes a CDR3 of 16 amino acids. Of all the DNA, just the CDR3 is kept, 48 bases in frame from base 1. Taken from the germline V gene, the CDR1 and CDR2 loops are MNHNS and SASEGT. The junction shows trimming of 0 bases on V and 2 bases on J, and the gene matches do not reach 6 bases of it. Comment on this clone: Its antigen target is currently unknown. The sample holds no much larger clone one base away, and base qualities are not on file.

Using the deep immunoSEQ assay, TCR CDR3 regions were amplified from genomic DNA by multiplex PCR. Genomic DNA extracted from each cell subset was distributed evenly over all wells of several immunoSEQ 96-well plates, and each plate served as one replicate. For sorted subsets, around 200 ng genomic DNA, equal to tens of thousands of T cell genomes, was loaded into each replicate PCR. Purified libraries were measured with a Qubit 3.0 fluorometer, size-checked on a Bioanalyzer 2100, and measured again with the KAPA Library Quantification kit. Each immunoSEQ 96-well plate was sequenced on its own single-read 150-cycle Illumina NextSeq 550 flow cell. The authors' analysis ran thus. Because only junctional sequences without quality scores were contained in the immunoSEQ output, filtering matching that applied to full-length reads could not be performed. To assign V/J genes and CDR3, sequences were annotated against IMGT germline references using PyIR, a Python wrapper for IgBLAST v1.9. Reads were filtered out if the reads had weak V/J assignments (E-value above 1e-6), no CDR3, stop codons, out-of-frame junctions, or ambiguous translated residues. V3J clonotypes were defined by identical inferred V gene, J gene, and CDR3 amino acid sequence. The percentage overlap between two repertoires was calculated by dividing the number of shared unique clonotypes by the size of the smaller repertoire. Richness of each repertoire was evaluated using RTK rarefaction, the Chao1 estimator, and Recon v2.1 estimates of unobserved clonotypes. Generation probabilities for all TCRbeta clonotypes obtained by the gDNA method from a handful of donors were computed using OLGA. TCRdb's version of the immuneACCESS table is confined to in-frame rearrangements and falls short of the full clone set. An unresolved V gene accounts for under half of the shortfall where checked; the remainder is of unknown origin. For V, J and clone size, that table is used; D and trimming come from the DNA. Counted in this sample were 1.5 million to 2.5 million clones; about 94% of them appeared once. The ten largest clones take up 1% to 1.5% of the sample.

CD8 naive samples were obtained by positive selection for CCR7 among CD45RO-negative cells, yielding a CD45RA+CCR7+ population from which TemRA cells were excluded. The donors were healthy, HIV-negative adults who had no recently reported acute infections or vaccinations. All donors were Caucasian adults living in Nashville, Tennessee, USA. Blood was collected by leukapheresis, and PBMCs were isolated by Ficoll-Histopaque density gradient centrifugation and then cryopreserved in liquid nitrogen vapor phase. Analytical flow cytometry was used to check the purity and quantity of each magnetically sorted T cell population. Each sorted fraction had its genomic DNA isolated and then quantified by UV absorbance on a Nanodrop 2000c.

The sample was naive CD8+ T cells sorted from blood. Sample cell subset or site, as interpreted from the label and publication: CD45RA+CCR7+. The clonotype comes from a man younger than 35 in good health. The sequence joins TRBV6-1 to TRBJ2-7; 8 central bases correspond to TRBD2. Here is the DNA: TGTGCCAGCAGTGAAGCGCTTGCGGGGGGCCCCTACGAGCAGTACTTC. It translates as CASSEALAGGPYEQYF.